One TCR beta chain is described in this entry. Its antigen is unidentified. The junction departs from the called germline gene at one end, perhaps through a read error. As for time point: baseline, week 1 (first vaccination visit). The treatment here: pre-vaccination baseline after standard-of-care therapy. Donors had new IDH1-mutant astrocytomas of WHO grade 3 or 4 (ATRX-lost). These data come from a study of a mutant IDH1 vaccine in newly diagnosed glioma. Study-level information: Every participant had undergone radiotherapy, temozolomide, or both before, and most underwent both. Study-level results: In roughly 93% of patients, immune responses induced by the vaccine occurred.

Some clones are missing from TCRdb's copy, which holds only in-frame ones; the method was immunoSEQ multiplex PCR. The sample records about 54,000 clones, about four fifths being singletons. Germline V gene lookup returns CDR1 SSHAT and CDR2 FNYEAQ (reference sequence). The CDR3 extends over 13 amino acids. Source: PBMCs, taken from a glioma patient treated with radiotherapy, temozolomide or both. This clonotype was sampled from a man between 18 and 29 years old with glioma. The V gene is TRBV7-7, the J gene TRBJ1-1, with D perhaps TRBD1 (5 bases). The CDR3 region has the DNA TGTGCTAGCAGCTTAATATGGGGGTCTGAAGCTTTCTTT. It specifies CASSLIWGSEAFF.